This T cell receptor beta chain was observed in a study of T cell changes during pregnancy in multiple sclerosis. Only in-frame clones appear in the TCRdb table, and some are missing; sequencing was by immunoSEQ multiplex PCR. The data contain fewer than 100,000 clones, 85% to 95% of them singletons. Looked up from germline, CDR1 is GTSNPN and CDR2 is SVGIG (reference sequence). CDR3 length: 17 amino acids. V lost 7 bases, J lost 0 bases, and 24 bases lay in between. The J gene is TRBJ1-2, the V gene TRBV30; TRBD1 is a possible D gene (6 bases). This receptor was identified in a female donor in good health, enrolled as a control in a pregnancy study. The sample was peripheral blood, taken after pregnancy. The CDR3: CAYTAGVRGPSNYGYTF. The CDR3 DNA sequence: TGTGCCTACACGGCAGGGGTTCGTGGACCATCTAACTATGGCTACACCTTC.